A single T cell receptor (beta chain) is shown here with its context. Germline CDR1 is LGHNT and CDR2 is FRNRAP. The V gene lost 1 base and the J gene lost 7 bases, with 13 bases spanning the gap. The CDR3 length is 15 residues. The record originates from a study of blood T cell repertoires in COVID-19. Study processing details: Amplification of reference gene primers was used by the study to estimate nucleated cell counts. TCRdb keeps only in-frame clones here, not all; method: immunoSEQ multiplex PCR. That table supplies the V and J calls and clone size; D and trimming were determined from the DNA. The repertoire holds 100,000 to 150,000 clones, about nine tenths seen once, with 4% to 5% in the top ten.

The sample comprised peripheral blood. The chain employs TRBV12-5 and TRBJ1-4; D not certain. The receptor was derived from a man aged 55 to 69 with COVID-19, enrolled during active disease. CDR3 sequence (DNA): TGTGCTAGTGGTTTGGGAGGGTTCTCGGGTGAAAAACTGTTTTTT. The encoded protein is CASGLGGFSGEKLFF.